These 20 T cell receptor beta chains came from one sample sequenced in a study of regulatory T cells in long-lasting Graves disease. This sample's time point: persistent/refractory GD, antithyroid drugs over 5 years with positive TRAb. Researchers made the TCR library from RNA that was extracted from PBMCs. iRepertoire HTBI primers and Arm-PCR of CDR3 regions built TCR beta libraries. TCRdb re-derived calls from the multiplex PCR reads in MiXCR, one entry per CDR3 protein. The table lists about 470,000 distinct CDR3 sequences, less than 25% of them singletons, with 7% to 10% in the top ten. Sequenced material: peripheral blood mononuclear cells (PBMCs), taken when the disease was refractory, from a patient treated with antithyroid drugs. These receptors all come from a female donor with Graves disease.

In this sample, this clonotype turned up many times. The CDR3 reads CASSLWAGPTETQYF. DNA for the CDR3: TGTGCCAGCAGTTTATGGGCAGGGCCCACGGAGACCCAGTACTTC. The gene calls are TRBV27 and TRBJ2-5, with D possibly matching TRBD1 (5 bases). Germline-derived CDR1 and CDR2 are MNHEY and SMNVEV (reference sequence). The CDR3 contains 15 residues. Trimming shortened V by 1 base and J by 5 bases, and 14 bases separated the two germline ends.

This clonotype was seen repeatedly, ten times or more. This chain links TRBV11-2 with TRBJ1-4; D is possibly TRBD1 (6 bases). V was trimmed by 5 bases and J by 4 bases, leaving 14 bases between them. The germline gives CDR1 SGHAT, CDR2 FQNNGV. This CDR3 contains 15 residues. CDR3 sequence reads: CASSLAGGNNEKLFF. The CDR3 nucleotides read TGTGCCAGCAGCCTAGCCGGGGGCAATAATGAAAAACTGTTTTTT.

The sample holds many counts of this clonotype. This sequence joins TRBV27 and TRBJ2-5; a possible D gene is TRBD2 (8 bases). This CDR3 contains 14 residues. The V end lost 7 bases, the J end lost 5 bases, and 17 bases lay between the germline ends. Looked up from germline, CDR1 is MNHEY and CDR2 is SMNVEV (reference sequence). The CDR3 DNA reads TGTGCCAGCAACGGGAGGGGGCTTGGGGAGACCCAGTACTTC. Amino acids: CASNGRGLGETQYF.

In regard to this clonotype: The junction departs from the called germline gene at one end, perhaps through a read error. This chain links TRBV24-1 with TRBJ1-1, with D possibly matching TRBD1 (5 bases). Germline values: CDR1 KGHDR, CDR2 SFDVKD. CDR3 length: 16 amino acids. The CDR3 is CAASDSGQTRVTEAFF. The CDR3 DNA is TGTGCCGCCAGTGATTCCGGACAAACCCGGGTTACTGAAGCTTTCTTT.

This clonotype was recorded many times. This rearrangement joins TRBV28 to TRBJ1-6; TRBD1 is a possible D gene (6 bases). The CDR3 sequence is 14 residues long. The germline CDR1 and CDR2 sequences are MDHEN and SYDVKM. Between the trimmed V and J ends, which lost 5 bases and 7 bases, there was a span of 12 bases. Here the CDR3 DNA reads TGTGCCAGCAGTGAAGGGGGGCTAAATTCACCCCTCCACTTT. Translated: CASSEGGLNSPLHF. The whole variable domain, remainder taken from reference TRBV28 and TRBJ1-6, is DVKVTQSSRYLVKRTGEKVFLECVQDMDHENMFWYRQDPGLGLRLIYFSYDVKMKEKGDIPEGYSVSREKKERFSLILESASTNQTSMYLCASSEGGLNSPLHFGNGTRLTVT.

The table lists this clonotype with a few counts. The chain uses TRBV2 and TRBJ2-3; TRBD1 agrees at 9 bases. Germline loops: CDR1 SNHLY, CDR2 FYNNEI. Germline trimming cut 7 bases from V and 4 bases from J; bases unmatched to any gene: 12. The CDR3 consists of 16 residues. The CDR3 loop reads CASKSWDREFSDTQYF. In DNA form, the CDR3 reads TGTGCCAGCAAGAGTTGGGACAGGGAGTTTTCAGATACGCAGTATTTT. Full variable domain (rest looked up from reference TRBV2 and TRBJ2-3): EPEVTQTPSHQVTQMGQEVILRCVPISNHLYFYWYRQILGQKVEFLVSFYNNEISEKSEIFDDQFSVERPDGSNFTLKIRSTKLEDSAMYFCASKSWDREFSDTQYFGPGTRLTVL.

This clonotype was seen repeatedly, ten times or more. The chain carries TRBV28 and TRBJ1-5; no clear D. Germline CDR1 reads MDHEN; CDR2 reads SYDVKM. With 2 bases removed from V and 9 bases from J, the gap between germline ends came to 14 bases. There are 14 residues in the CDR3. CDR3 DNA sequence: TGTGCCAGCAGTTTAGTGGGCCCACGTGGGCCCCAGCATTTT. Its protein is CASSLVGPRGPQHF. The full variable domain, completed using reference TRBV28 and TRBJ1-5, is DVKVTQSSRYLVKRTGEKVFLECVQDMDHENMFWYRQDPGLGLRLIYFSYDVKMKEKGDIPEGYSVSREKKERFSLILESASTNQTSMYLCASSLVGPRGPQHFGDGTRLSIL.

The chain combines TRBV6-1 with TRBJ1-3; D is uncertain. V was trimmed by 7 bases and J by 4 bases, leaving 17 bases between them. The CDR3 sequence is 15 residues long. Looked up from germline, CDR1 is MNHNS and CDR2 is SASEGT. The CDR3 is CASTHARANGNTIYF. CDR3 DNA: TGTGCCAGCACCCACGCCCGGGCAAACGGAAACACCATATATTTT.

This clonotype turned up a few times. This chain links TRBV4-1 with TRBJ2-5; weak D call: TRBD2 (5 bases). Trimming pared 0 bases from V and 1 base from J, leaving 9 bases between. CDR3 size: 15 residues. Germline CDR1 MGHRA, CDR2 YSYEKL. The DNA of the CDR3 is TGCGCCAGCAGCCAAGATCCTAGCCCCCAAGAGACCCAGTACTTC. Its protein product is CASSQDPSPQETQYF.

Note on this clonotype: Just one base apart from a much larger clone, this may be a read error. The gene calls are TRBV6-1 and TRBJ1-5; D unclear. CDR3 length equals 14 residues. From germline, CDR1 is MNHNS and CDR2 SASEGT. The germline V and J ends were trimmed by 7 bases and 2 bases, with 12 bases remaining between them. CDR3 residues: CASMLGVGNQPQHF. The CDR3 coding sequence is TGTGCCAGCATGTTAGGAGTGGGCAATCAGCCCCAGCATTTT.

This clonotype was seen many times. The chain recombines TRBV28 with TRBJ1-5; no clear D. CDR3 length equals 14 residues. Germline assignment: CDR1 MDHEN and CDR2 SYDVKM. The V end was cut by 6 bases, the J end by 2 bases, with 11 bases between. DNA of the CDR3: TGTGCCAGCAGGCCTCAGTGGGGCAATCAGCCCCAGCATTTT. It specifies CASRPQWGNQPQHF.

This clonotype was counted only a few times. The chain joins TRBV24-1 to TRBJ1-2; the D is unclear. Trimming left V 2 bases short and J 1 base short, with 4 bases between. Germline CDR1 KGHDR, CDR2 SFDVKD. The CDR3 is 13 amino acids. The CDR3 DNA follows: TGTGCCACCAGTGATTCACATAACTATGGCTACACCTTC. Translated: CATSDSHNYGYTF.

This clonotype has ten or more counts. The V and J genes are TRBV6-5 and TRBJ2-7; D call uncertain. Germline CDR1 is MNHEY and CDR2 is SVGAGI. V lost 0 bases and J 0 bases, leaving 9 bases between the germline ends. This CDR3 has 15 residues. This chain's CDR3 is CASSYSPDRSYEQYF. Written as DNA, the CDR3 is TGTGCCAGCAGTTACTCTCCCGACCGCTCCTACGAGCAGTACTTC.

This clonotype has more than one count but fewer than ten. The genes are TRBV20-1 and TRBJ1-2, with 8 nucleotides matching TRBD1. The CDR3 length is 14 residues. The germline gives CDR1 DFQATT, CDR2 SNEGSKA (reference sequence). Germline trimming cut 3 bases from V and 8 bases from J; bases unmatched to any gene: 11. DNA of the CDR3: TGCAGTGCTAGCAGCTCGGACAGGGTAGGCGGCTACACCTTC. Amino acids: CSASSSDRVGGYTF.

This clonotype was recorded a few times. Here the CDR3 DNA reads TGTGCCAGCAGCTTAGGGGGCCTCGCGGCCCAGTACTTC. Translating it yields CASSLGGLAAQYF. This chain uses TRBV7-3 with TRBJ2-5; D possibly corresponds to TRBD1 (6 bases). CDR3 length: 13 residues. The V end lost 2 bases, the J end lost 9 bases, and 13 bases lay between the germline ends. Germline CDR1 and CDR2: SGHTA and FQGTGA.

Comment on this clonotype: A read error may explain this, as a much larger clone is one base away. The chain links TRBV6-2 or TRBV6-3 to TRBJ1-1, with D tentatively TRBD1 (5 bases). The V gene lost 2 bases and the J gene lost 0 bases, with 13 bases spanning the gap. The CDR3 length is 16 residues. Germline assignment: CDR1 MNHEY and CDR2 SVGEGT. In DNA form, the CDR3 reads TGTGCCAGCAGTTACGACGTCTGGGGGATGAACACTGAAGCTTTCTTT. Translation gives CASSYDVWGMNTEAFF.

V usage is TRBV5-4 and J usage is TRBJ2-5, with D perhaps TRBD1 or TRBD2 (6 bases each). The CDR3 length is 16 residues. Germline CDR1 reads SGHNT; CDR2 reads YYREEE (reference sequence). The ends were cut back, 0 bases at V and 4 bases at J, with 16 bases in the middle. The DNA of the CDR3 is TGTGCCAGCAGCTTGGCCGGGGGCAGGGGAGGAGAGACCCAGTACTTC. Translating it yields CASSLAGGRGGETQYF.

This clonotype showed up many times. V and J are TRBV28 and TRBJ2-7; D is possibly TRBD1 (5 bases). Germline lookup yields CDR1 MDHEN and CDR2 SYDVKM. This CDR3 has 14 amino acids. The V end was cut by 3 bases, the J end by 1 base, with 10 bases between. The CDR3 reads CASSLAGISYEQYF. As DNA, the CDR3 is TGTGCCAGCAGTTTGGCAGGGATATCCTACGAGCAGTACTTC.

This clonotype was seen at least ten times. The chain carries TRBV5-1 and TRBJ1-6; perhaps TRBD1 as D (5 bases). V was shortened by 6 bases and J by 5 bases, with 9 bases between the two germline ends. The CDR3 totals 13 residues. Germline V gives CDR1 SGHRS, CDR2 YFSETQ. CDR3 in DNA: TGCGCCAGCATGGAGACAGATAATTCACCCCTCCACTTT. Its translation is CASMETDNSPLHF.

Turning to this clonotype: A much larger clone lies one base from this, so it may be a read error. The CDR3 region is CTSSQGVNQPQHF. In DNA form, the CDR3 reads TGTACCAGCAGCCAAGGAGTAAATCAGCCCCAGCATTTT. This sequence joins TRBV3-1 and TRBJ1-5; no clear D gene. Germline CDR1 reads LGHDT; CDR2 reads YNNKEL (reference sequence). The CDR3 sequence is 13 residues long. The complete variable domain, with remaining parts taken from reference TRBV3-1 and TRBJ1-5, reads DTAVSQTPKYLVTQMGNDKSIKCEQNLGHDTMYWYKQDSKKFLKIMFSYNNKELIINETVPNRFSPKSPDKAHLNLHINSLELGDSAVYFCTSSQGVNQPQHFGDGTRLSIL.